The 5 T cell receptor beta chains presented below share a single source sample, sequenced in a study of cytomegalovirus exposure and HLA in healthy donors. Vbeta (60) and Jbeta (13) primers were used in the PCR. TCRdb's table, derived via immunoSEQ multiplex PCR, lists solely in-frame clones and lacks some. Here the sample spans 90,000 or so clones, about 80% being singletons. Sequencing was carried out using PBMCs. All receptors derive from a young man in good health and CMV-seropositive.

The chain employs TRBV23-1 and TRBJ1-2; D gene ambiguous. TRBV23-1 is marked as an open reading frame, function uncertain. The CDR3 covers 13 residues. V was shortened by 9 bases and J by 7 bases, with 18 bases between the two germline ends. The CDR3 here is CARPETPPPGYTF. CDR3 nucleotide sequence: TGCGCCAGGCCAGAGACACCACCGCCTGGCTACACCTTC.

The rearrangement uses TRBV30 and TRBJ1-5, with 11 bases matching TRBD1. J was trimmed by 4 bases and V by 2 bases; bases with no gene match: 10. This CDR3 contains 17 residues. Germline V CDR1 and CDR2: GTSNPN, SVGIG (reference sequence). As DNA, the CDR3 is TGTGCCTGGAGTCCAAGGACAGGGGGCGGAAAGAATCAGCCCCAGCATTTT. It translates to CAWSPRTGGGKNQPQHF. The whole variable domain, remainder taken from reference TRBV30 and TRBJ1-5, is SQTIHQWPATLVQPVGSPLSLECTVEGTSNPNLYWYRQAAGRGLQLLFYSVGIGQISSEVPQNLSASRPQDRQFILSSKKLLLSDSGFYLCAWSPRTGGGKNQPQHFGDGTRLSIL.

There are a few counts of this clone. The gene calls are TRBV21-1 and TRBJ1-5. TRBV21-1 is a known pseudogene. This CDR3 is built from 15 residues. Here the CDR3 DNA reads TGTGCCAGCAGCAAACTGGGGGGACCTAATCAGCCCCAGCATTTT. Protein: CASSKLGGPNQPQHF.

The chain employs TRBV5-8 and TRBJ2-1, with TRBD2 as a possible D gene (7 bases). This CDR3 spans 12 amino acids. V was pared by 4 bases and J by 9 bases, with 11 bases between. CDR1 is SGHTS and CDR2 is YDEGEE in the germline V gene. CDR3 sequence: CASSHGGREQFF. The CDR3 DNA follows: TGTGCCAGCAGCCACGGGGGGCGTGAGCAGTTCTTC.

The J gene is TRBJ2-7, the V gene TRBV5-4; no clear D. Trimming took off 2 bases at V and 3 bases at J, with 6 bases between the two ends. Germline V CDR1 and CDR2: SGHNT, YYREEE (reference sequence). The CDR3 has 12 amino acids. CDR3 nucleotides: TGTGCCAGCAGCTTCTCAGACTACGAGCAGTACTTC. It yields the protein CASSFSDYEQYF.